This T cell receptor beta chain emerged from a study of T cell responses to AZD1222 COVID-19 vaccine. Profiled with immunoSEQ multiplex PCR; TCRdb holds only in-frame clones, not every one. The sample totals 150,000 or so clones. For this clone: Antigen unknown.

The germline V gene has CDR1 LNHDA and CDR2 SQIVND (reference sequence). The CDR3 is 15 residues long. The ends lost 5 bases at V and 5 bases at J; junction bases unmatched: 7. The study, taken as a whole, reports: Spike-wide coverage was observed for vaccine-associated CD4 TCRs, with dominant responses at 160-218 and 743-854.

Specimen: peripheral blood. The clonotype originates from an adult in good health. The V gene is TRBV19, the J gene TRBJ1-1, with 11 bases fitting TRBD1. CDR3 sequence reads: CASSWDRGVGTEAFF. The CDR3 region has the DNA TGTGCCAGTAGTTGGGACAGGGGGGTTGGGACTGAAGCTTTCTTT.